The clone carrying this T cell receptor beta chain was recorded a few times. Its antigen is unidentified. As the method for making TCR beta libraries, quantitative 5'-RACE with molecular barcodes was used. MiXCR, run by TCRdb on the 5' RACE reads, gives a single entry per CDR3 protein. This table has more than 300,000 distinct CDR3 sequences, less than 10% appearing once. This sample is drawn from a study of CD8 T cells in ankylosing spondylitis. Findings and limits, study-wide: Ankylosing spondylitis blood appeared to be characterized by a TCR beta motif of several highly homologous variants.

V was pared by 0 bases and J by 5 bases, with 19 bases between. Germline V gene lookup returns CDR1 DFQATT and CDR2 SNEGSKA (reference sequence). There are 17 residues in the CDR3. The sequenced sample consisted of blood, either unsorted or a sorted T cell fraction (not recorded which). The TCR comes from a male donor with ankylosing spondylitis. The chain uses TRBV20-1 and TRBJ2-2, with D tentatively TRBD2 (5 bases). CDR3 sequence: CSARDIIGLVGTGELFF. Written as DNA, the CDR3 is TGCAGTGCTAGAGATATAATCGGACTCGTCGGAACCGGGGAGCTGTTTTTT.